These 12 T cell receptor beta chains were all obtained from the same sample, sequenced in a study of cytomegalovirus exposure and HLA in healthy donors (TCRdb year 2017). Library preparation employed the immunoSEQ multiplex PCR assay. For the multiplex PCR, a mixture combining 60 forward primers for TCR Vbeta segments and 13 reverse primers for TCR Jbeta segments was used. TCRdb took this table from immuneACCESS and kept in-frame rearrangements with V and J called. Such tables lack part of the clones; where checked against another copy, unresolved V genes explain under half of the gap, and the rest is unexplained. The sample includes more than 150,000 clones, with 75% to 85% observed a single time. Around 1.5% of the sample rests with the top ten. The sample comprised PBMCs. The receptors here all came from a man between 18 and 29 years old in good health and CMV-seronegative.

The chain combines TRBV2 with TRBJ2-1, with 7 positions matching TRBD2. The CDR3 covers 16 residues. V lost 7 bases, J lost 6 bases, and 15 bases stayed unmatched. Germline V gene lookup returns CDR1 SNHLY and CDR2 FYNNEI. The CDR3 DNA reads TGTGCCAGCAATCCGGGCGCGGGAGCAGGAATCAATGAGCAGTTCTTC. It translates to CASNPGAGAGINEQFF.

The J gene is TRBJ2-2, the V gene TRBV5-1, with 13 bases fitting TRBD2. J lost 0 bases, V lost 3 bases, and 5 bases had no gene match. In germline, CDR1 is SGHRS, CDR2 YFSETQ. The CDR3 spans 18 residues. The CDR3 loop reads CASSSWTSGGANTGELFF. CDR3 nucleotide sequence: TGCGCCAGCAGCTCTTGGACTAGCGGGGGAGCGAACACCGGGGAGCTGTTTTTT.

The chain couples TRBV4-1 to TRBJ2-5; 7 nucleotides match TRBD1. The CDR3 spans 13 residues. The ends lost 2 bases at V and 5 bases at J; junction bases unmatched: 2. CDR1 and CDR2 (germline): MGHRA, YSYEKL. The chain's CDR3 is CASSQPTGETQYF. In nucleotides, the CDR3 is TGCGCCAGCAGCCAACCGACAGGGGAGACCCAGTACTTC.

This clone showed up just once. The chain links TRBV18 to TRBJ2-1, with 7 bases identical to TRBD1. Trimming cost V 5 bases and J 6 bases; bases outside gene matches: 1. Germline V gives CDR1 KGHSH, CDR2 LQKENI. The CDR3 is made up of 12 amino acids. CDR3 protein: CASSAGGNEQFF. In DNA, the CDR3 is TGTGCCAGCTCAGCAGGGGGCAATGAGCAGTTCTTC.

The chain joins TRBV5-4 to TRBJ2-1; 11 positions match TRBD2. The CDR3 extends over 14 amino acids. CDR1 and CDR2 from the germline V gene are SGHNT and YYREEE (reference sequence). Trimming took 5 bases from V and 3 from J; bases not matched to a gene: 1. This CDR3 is CASSSGGDYNEQFF. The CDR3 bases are TGTGCCAGCAGTAGCGGGGGGGACTACAATGAGCAGTTCTTC.

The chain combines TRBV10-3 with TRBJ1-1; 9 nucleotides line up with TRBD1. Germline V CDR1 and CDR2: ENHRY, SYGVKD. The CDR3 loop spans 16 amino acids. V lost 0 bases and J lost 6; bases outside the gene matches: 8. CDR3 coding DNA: TGTGCCATCAGTGAGTCAGGAACAGGGGGCCAGGCTGAAGCTTTCTTT. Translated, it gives CAISESGTGGQAEAFF.

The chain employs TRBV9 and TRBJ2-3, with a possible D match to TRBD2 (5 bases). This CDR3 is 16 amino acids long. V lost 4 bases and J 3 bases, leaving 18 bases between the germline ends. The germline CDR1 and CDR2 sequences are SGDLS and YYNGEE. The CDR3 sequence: CASSPRISASTDTQYF. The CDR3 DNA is TGTGCCAGCAGCCCCCGGATTAGCGCCAGTACAGATACGCAGTATTTT.

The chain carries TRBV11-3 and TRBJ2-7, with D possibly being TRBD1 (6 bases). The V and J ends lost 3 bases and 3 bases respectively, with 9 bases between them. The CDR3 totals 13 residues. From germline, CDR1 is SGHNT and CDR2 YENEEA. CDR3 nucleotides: TGTGCCAGCAGCTTGCAGGGGAACTACGAGCAGTACTTC. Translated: CASSLQGNYEQYF.

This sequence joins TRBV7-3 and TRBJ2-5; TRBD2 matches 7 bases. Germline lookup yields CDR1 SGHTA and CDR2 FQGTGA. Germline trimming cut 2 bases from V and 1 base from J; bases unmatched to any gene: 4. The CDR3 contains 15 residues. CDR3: CASSLGGGFQETQYF. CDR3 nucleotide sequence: TGTGCCAGCAGCTTAGGCGGGGGATTCCAAGAGACCCAGTACTTC. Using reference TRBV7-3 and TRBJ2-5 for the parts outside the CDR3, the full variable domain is GAGVSQTPSNKVTEKGKYVELRCDPISGHTALYWYRQSLGQGPEFLIYFQGTGAADDSGLPNDRFFAVRPEGSVSTLKIQRTERGDSAVYLCASSLGGGFQETQYFGPGTRLLVL.

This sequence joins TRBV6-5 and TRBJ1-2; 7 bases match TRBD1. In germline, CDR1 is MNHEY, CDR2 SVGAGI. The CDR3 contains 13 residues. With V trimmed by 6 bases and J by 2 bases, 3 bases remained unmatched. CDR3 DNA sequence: TGTGCCAGCAGACCGGGACAGAACTATGGCTACACCTTC. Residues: CASRPGQNYGYTF.

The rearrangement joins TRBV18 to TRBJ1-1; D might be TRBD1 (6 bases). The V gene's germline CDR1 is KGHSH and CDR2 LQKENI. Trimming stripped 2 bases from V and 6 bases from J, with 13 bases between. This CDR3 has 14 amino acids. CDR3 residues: CASSPTWGGPEAFF. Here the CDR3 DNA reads TGTGCCAGCTCACCAACTTGGGGGGGGCCTGAAGCTTTCTTT.

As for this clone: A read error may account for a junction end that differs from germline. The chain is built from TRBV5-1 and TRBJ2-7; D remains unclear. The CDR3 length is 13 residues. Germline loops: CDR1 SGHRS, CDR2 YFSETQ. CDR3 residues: CASSLGLRYGQYF. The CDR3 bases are TGCGCCAGCAGCTTGGGACTCCGTTACGGGCAGTACTTC.